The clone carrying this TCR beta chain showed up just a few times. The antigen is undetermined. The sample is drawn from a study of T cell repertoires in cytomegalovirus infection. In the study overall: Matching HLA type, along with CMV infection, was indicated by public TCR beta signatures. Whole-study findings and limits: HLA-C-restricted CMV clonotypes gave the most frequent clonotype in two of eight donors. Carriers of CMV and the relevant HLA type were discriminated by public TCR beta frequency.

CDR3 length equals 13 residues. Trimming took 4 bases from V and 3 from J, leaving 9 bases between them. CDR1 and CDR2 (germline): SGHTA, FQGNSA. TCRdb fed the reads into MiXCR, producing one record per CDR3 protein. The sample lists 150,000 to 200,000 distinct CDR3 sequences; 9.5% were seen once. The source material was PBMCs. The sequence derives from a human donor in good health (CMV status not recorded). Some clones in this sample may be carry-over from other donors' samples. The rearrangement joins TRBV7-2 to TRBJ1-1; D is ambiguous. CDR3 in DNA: TGTGCCAGCAGCTACGGGGTGGACACTGAAGCTTTCTTT. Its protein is CASSYGVDTEAFF.